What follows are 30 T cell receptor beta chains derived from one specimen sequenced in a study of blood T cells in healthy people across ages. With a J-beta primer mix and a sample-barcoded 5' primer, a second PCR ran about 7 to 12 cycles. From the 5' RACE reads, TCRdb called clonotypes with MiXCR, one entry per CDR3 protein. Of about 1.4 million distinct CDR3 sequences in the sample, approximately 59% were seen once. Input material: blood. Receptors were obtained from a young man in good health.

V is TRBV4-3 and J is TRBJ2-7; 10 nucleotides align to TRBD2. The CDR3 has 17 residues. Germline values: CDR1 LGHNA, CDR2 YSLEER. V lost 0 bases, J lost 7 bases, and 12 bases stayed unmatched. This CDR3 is CASSQDRSSGGAGEQYF. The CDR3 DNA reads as TGCGCCAGCAGCCAAGATAGGTCTAGCGGGGGCGCGGGGGAGCAGTACTTC.

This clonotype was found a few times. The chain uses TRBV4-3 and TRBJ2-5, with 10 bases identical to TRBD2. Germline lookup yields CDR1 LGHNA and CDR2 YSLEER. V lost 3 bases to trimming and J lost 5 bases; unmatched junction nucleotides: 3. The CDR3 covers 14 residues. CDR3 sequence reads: CASSHGTSDETQYF. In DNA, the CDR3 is TGCGCCAGCAGCCACGGGACTAGCGACGAGACCCAGTACTTC.

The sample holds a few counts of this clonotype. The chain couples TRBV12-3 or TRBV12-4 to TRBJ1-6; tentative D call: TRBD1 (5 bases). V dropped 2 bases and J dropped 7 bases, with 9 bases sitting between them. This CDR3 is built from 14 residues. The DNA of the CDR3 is TGTGCCAGCAGTTTAAGCCAGGGAAATTCACCCCTCCACTTT. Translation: CASSLSQGNSPLHF.

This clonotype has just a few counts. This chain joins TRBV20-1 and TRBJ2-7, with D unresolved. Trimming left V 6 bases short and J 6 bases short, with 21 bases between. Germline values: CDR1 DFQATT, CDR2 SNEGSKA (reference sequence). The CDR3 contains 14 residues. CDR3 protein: CSAPGRPRFLEQYF. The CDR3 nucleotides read TGCAGTGCCCCCGGCCGGCCCAGGTTCCTCGAGCAGTACTTC.

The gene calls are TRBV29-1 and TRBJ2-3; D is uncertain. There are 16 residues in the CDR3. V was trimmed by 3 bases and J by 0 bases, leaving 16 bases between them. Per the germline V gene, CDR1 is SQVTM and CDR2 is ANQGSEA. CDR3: CSVDEWAWASTDTQYF. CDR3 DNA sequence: TGCAGCGTTGATGAGTGGGCGTGGGCTAGCACAGATACGCAGTATTTT.

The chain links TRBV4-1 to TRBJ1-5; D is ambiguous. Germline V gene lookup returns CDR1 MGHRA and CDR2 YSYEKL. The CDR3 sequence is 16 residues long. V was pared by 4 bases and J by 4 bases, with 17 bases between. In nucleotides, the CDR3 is TGCGCCAGCAGCCCGGGTATACAACTAGGGAATCAGCCCCAGCATTTT. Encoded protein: CASSPGIQLGNQPQHF.

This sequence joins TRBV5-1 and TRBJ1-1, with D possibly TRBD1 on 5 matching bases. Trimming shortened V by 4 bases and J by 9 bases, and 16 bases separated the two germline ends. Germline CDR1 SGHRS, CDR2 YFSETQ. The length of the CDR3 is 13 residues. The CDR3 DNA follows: TGCGCCAGCAGCCCAGTTGGGGGGTCCCAAGCTTTCTTT. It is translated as CASSPVGGSQAFF.

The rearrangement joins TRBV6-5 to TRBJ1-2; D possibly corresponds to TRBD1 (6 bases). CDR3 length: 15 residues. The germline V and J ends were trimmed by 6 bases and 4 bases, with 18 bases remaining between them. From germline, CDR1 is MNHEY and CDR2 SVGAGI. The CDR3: CASSQGWQGIYGYTF. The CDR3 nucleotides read TGTGCCAGCAGCCAGGGTTGGCAGGGGATCTATGGCTACACCTTC.

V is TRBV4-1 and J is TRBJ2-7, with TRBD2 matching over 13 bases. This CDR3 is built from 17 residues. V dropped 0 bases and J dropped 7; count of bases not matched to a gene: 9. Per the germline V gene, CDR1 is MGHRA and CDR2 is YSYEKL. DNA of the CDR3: TGCGCCAGCAGCCAAGATCACAGACTAGCGGGAGGTTATGAGCAGTACTTC. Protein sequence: CASSQDHRLAGGYEQYF.

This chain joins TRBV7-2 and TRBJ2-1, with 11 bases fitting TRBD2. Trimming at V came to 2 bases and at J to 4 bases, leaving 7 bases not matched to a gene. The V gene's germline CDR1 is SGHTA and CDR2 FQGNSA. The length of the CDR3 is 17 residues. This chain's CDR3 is CASSLTYSGGGYNEQFF. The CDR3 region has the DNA TGTGCCAGCAGCTTAACCTATAGCGGGGGGGGGTACAATGAGCAGTTCTTC.

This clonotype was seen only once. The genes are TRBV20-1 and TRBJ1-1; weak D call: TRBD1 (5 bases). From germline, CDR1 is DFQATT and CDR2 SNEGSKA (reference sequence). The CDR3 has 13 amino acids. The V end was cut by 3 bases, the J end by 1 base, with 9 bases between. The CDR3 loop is CSASGTANTEAFF. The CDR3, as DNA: TGCAGTGCTAGCGGGACGGCGAACACTGAAGCTTTCTTT.

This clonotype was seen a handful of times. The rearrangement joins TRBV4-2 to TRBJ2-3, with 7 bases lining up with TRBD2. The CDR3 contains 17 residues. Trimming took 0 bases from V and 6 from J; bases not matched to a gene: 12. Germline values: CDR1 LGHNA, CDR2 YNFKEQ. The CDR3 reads CASSQDTTLGGVDTQYF. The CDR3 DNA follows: TGTGCCAGCAGCCAAGATACAACACTGGGAGGGGTGGATACGCAGTATTTT.

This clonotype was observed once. The DNA for the CDR3 is TGTGCCAGCGGAGGCACCGGGGGTGAAAAACTGTTTTTT. Translation: CASGGTGGEKLFF. The V gene is TRBV12-3 or TRBV12-4, the J gene TRBJ1-4, with D perhaps TRBD1 (5 bases). Trimming removed 8 bases from V and 7 bases from J, with 14 bases in between. The CDR3 has 13 amino acids.

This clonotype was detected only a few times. This CDR3 is CASSPSSGGLNEQFF. The CDR3 region has the DNA TGTGCCAGCAGCCCTTCTAGCGGGGGCCTTAATGAGCAGTTCTTC. The chain combines TRBV6-2 or TRBV6-3 with TRBJ2-1, with TRBD2 matching 10 bases. Trimming took 6 bases from V and 7 from J; bases not matched to a gene: 9. This CDR3 spans 15 amino acids. The germline V gene has CDR1 MNHEY and CDR2 SVGEGT.

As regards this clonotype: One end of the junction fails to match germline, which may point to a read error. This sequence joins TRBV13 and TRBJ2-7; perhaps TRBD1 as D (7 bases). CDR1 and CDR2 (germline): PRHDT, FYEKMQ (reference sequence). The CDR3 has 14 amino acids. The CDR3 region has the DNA TGTGCCAGCGGCTTAGCAGGGGGGCCCTACGAGCAGTACTTC. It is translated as CASGLAGGPYEQYF.

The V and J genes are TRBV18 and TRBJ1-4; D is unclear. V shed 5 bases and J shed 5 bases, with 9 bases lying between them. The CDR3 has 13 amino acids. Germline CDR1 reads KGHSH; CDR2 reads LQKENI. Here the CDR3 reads CASSERMNEKLFF. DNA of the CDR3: TGTGCCAGCTCAGAACGGATGAATGAAAAACTGTTTTTT.

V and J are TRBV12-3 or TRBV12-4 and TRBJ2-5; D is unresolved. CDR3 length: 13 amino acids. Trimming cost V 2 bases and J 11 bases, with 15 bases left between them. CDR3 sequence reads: CASSLSLTNEQYF. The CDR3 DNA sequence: TGTGCCAGCAGTTTAAGCCTCACCAATGAGCAGTACTTC.

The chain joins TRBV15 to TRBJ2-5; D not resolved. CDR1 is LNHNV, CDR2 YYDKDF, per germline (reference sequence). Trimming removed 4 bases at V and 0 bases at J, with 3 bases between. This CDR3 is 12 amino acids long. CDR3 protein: CATSTNQETQYF. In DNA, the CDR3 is TGTGCCACCAGCACGAACCAAGAGACCCAGTACTTC.

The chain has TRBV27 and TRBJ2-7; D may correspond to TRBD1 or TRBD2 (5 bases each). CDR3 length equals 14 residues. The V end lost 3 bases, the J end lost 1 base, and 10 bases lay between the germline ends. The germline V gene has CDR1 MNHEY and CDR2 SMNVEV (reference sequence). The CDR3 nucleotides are TGTGCCAGCAGTTTCGCGAGGGGTTCCTACGAGCAGTACTTC. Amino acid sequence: CASSFARGSYEQYF.

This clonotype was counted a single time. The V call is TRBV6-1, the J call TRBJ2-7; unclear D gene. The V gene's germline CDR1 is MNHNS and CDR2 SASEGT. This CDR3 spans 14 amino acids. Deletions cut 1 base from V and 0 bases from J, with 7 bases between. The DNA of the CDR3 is TGTGCCAGCAGTGAAGTCACAAGCTCCTACGAGCAGTACTTC. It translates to CASSEVTSSYEQYF.

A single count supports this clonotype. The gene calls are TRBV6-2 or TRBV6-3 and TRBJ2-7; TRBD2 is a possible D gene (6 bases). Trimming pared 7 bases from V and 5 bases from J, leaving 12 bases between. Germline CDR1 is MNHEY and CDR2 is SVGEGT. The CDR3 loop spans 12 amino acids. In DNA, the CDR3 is TGTGCCAGCAAGGAGGGGTCCCACGAGCAGTACTTC. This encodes CASKEGSHEQYF.

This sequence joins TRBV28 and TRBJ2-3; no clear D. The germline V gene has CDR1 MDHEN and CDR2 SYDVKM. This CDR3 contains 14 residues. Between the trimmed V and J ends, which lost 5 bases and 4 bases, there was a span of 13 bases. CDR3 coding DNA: TGTGCCAGCAGTATCCTCACTCACGCAGATACGCAGTATTTT. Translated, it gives CASSILTHADTQYF.

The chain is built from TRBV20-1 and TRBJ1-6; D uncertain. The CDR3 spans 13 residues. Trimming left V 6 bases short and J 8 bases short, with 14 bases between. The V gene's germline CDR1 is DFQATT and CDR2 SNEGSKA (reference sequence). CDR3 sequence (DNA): TGCAGTGCCGGAACGACTCAGGATTCACCCCTCCACTTT. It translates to CSAGTTQDSPLHF.

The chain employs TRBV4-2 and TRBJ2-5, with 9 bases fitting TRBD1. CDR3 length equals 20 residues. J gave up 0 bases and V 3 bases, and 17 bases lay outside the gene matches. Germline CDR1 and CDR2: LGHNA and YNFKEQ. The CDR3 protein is CASSQGWWTGETEYQETQYF. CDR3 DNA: TGTGCCAGCAGCCAGGGATGGTGGACAGGGGAAACCGAGTACCAAGAGACCCAGTACTTC.

CDR3 residues: CASSFDREVGNTIYF. The CDR3 DNA is TGTGCCAGCAGCTTCGACAGGGAAGTTGGAAACACCATATATTTT. The chain employs TRBV7-6 and TRBJ1-3; 7 bases align to TRBD1. Trimming at V came to 3 bases and at J to 3 bases, leaving 5 bases not matched to a gene. CDR3 length: 15 amino acids. Germline CDR1 is SGHVS and CDR2 is FNYEAQ.

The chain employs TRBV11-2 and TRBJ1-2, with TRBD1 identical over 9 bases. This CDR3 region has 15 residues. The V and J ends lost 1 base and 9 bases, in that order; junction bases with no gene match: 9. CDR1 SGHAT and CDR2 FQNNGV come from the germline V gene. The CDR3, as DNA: TGTGCCAGCAGCTTAGTAAGGGACAGGGCAGATAGCTACACCTTC. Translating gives CASSLVRDRADSYTF.

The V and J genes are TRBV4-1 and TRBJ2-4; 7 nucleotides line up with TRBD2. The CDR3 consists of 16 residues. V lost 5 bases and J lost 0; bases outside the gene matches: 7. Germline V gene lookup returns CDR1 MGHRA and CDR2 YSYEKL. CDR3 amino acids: CASSFLAGVAKNIQYF. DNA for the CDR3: TGCGCCAGCAGCTTCTTAGCGGGCGTAGCCAAAAACATTCAGTACTTC.

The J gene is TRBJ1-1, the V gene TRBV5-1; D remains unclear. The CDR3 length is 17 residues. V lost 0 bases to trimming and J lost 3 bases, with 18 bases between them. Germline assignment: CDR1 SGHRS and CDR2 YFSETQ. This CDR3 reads CASSLVAGSPRDTEAFF. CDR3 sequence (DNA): TGCGCCAGCAGCTTGGTCGCAGGTTCGCCGAGGGACACTGAAGCTTTCTTT.

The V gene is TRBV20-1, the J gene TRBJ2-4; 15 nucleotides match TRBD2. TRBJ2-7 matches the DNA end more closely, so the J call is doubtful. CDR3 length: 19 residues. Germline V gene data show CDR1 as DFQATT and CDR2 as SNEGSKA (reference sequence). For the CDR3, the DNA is TGCAGTGCTAGTGAGGAAGTAGGACTAGCGGGAGGGCCAATGGACGAGCAGTACTTC. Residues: CSASEEVGLAGGPMDEQYF.

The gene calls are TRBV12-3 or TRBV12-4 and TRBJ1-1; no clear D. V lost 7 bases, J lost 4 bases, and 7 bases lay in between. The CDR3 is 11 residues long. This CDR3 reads CASKLSTEAFF. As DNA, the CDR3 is TGTGCCAGCAAGCTTAGCACTGAAGCTTTCTTT.